This T cell receptor (beta chain) was identified in a study of OX40 agonist ivuxolimab in advanced cancers. Turning to the study itself: Melanoma, hepatocellular carcinoma, head and neck or renal cell cancer occurred in dose-escalation patients.

Blood got drawn at baseline, again on cycle 4 day 1, and then on cycle 7 day 1. CDR1 LGHNA and CDR2 YSLEER come from the germline V gene. This CDR3 has 14 amino acids. Trimming took off 0 bases at V and 4 bases at J, with 9 bases between the two ends. TCRdb's table, derived via immunoSEQ multiplex PCR, lists solely in-frame clones and lacks some. The sample consists of around 95,000 clones, 91% of them appearing once. This clonotype originated in an adult with an advanced solid tumor such as melanoma, head and neck, liver or kidney cancer. The V gene is TRBV4-3, the J gene TRBJ1-2, with no clear D. The sample consisted of CD4+ or CD8+ T cells sorted from blood, taken in a trial of the OX40 agonist ivuxolimab. The CDR3 coding sequence is TGCGCCAGCAGCCAAGAACCCGCATCCTATGGCTACACCTTC. The encoded protein is CASSQEPASYGYTF.